Each of the 10 T cell receptor beta chains below was sequenced from the same sample in a study of TIL therapy for anti-PD-1-resistant metastatic lung cancer. The immunoSEQ assay was v3. The repertoire was sequenced with immunoSEQ multiplex PCR; TCRdb's copy has only in-frame clones and lacks some. The sample shows 50,000 to 70,000 clones, roughly four fifths of them seen only once. Time point indicated: pre-treatment sample, taken before nivolumab and TIL therapy. This specimen consisted of blood, obtained at baseline. Every receptor here comes from a person between 30 and 80 years old with non-small cell lung cancer.

This clone has more than one count but fewer than ten. The V call is TRBV18, the J call TRBJ1-2; tentatively, D is TRBD1 (6 bases). The length of the CDR3 is 15 residues. Germline V lookup: CDR1 KGHSH, CDR2 LQKENI. Trimming removed 6 bases at V and 1 base at J, with 15 bases between. The CDR3 is CASSTGQTVNYGYTF. The DNA of the CDR3 is TGTGCCAGCTCTACTGGACAGACGGTTAACTATGGCTACACCTTC.

This clone came up a few times. The CDR3 region is CASSINYYEQYF. The CDR3 DNA reads as TGTGCCAGCAGTATCAACTACTACGAGCAGTACTTC. The chain joins TRBV28 to TRBJ2-7; D remains unclear. V was trimmed by 5 bases and J by 3 bases, leaving 8 bases between them. In germline, CDR1 is MDHEN, CDR2 SYDVKM. The CDR3 runs 12 residues.

The chain employs TRBV6-2 or TRBV6-3 and TRBJ2-7; D uncertain. V was pared by 5 bases and J by 5 bases, with 7 bases between. The CDR3 has 11 amino acids. Germline V gene sequence: CDR1 MNHEY, CDR2 SVGEGT. CDR3 in DNA: TGTGCCAGCAGTCCCTTCGACGAGCAGTACTTC. Its translation is CASSPFDEQYF.

This clone was observed a handful of times. The V gene is TRBV10-1, the J gene TRBJ1-1; TRBD1 might be the D (6 bases). Germline V CDR1 and CDR2: WNHNN, SYGVQD (reference sequence). Between the trimmed V and J ends, which lost 4 bases and 1 base, there was a span of 19 bases. The CDR3 is made up of 17 amino acids. The CDR3 protein is CASSADTFRGRNTEAFF. CDR3 in DNA: TGCGCCAGCAGTGCCGACACTTTCAGGGGAAGGAACACTGAAGCTTTCTTT.

The chain has TRBV10-3 and TRBJ1-1; TRBD1 is a possible D gene (6 bases). Germline V gene lookup returns CDR1 ENHRY and CDR2 SYGVKD. This CDR3 region has 14 residues. The ends were cut back, 3 bases at V and 6 bases at J, with 14 bases in the middle. The CDR3 nucleotides read TGTGCCATCAGTGAACTCCTTACAGGGTCTGAAGCTTTCTTT. Protein sequence: CAISELLTGSEAFF.

The chain joins TRBV5-1 to TRBJ1-5, with D perhaps TRBD1 (5 bases). The CDR3 has 14 residues. Germline V lookup: CDR1 SGHRS, CDR2 YFSETQ. With 4 bases removed from V and 5 bases from J, the gap between germline ends came to 13 bases. In nucleotides, the CDR3 is TGCGCCAGCAGCCCCGCCTTGGGGGATCAGCCCCAGCATTTT. It translates to CASSPALGDQPQHF.

The chain carries TRBV5-1 and TRBJ2-7; D call uncertain. The germline V gene encodes CDR1 SGHRS and CDR2 YFSETQ. This CDR3 is built from 13 residues. The germline V and J ends were trimmed by 2 bases and 0 bases, with 6 bases remaining between them. CDR3 residues: CASSLRSSYEQYF. Here the CDR3 DNA reads TGCGCCAGCAGCTTAAGGAGCTCCTACGAGCAGTACTTC.

In its sample, this clone is medium-sized (0.01 to 0.1%). V is TRBV2 and J is TRBJ1-2; unclear D gene. V was shortened by 3 bases and J by 3 bases, with 11 bases between the two germline ends. The germline V gene encodes CDR1 SNHLY and CDR2 FYNNEI. The CDR3 is 14 residues long. CDR3 loop: CASSEEEDYYGYTF. DNA of the CDR3: TGTGCCAGCAGTGAGGAAGAGGATTACTATGGCTACACCTTC.

V is TRBV7-9 and J is TRBJ2-7, with a tentative D call TRBD2 (7 bases). In germline, CDR1 is SEHNR, CDR2 FQNEAQ (reference sequence). The CDR3 totals 13 residues. V was cut by 4 bases and J by 4 bases, with 11 bases left in between. The DNA of the CDR3 is TGTGCCAGCAGCTGGGAGGGGACATACGAGCAGTACTTC. As protein: CASSWEGTYEQYF.

This chain joins TRBV6-5 and TRBJ1-2, with 7 bases matching TRBD1. The CDR3 covers 14 residues. Germline values: CDR1 MNHEY, CDR2 SVGAGI. After removal of 6 bases from V and 6 bases from J, the junction contained 10 bases not matched to a gene. The CDR3 region has the DNA TGTGCCAGCAGCAGGGACAGCCGATTACATGGCTACACCTTC. Translating gives CASSRDSRLHGYTF.